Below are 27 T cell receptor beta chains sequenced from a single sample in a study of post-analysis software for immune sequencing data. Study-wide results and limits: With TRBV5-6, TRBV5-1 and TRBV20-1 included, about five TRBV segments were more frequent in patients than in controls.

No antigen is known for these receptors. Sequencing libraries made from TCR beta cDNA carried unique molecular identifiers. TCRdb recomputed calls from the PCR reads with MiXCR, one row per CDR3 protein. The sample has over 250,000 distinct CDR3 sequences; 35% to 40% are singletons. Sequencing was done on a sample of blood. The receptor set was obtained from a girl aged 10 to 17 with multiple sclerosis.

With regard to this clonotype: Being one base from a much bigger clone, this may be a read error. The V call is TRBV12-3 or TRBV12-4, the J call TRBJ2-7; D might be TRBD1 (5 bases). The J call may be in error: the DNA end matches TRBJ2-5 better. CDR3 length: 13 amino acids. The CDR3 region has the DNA TGTGCCAGCGGTTTCAGGGTCCAAGAGACCCAGTACTTC. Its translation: CASGFRVQETQYF.

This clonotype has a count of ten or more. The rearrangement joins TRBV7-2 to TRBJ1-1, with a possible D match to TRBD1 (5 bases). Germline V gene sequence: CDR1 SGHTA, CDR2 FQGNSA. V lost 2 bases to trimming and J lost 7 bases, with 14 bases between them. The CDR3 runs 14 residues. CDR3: CASSLQGTTGEAFF. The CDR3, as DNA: TGTGCCAGCAGCTTACAGGGTACAACAGGTGAAGCTTTCTTT.

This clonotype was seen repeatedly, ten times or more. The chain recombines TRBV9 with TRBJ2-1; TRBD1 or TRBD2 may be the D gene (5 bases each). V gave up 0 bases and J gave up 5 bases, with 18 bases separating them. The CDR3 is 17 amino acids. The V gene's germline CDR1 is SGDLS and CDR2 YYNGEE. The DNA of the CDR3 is TGTGCCAGCAGCGTAGCTGAGGGCAGGGAGTTAGACAATGAGCAGTTCTTC. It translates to CASSVAEGRELDNEQFF. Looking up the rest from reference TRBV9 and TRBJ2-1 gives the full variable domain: DSGVTQTPKHLITATGQRVTLRCSPRSGDLSVYWYQQSLDQGLQFLIQYYNGEERAKGNILERFSAQQFPDLHSELNLSSLELGDSALYFCASSVAEGRELDNEQFFGPGTRLTVL.

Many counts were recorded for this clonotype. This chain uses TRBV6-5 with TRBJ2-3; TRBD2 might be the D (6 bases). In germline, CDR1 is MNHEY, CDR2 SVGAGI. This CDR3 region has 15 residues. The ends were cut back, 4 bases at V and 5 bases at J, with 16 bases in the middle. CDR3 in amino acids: CASSFSSFGGDTQYF. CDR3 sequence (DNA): TGTGCCAGCAGTTTTTCCTCGTTCGGGGGAGATACGCAGTATTTT.

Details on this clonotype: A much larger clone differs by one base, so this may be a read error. The CDR3: CSARDLADTQYF. Written as DNA, the CDR3 is TGCAGTGCTAGAGATTTGGCAGATACGCAGTATTTT. The chain recombines TRBV20-1 with TRBJ2-3; D gene ambiguous. The ends were cut back, 0 bases at V and 4 bases at J, with 5 bases in the middle. Germline V lookup: CDR1 DFQATT, CDR2 SNEGSKA (reference sequence). The CDR3 totals 12 residues.

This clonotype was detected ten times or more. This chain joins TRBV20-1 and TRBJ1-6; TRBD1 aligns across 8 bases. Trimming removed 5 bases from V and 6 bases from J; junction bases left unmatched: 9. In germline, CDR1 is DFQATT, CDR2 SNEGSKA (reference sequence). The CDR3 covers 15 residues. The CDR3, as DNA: TGCAGTGCTTTGCCAGACAGGGGTCGTAATTCACCCCTCCACTTT. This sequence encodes CSALPDRGRNSPLHF.

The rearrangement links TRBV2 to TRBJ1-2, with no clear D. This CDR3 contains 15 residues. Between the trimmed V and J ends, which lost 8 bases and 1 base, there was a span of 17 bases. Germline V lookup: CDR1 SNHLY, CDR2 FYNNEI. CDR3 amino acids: CASYAPDDDNYGYTF. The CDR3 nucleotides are TGTGCCAGCTACGCCCCCGATGATGATAACTATGGCTACACCTTC.

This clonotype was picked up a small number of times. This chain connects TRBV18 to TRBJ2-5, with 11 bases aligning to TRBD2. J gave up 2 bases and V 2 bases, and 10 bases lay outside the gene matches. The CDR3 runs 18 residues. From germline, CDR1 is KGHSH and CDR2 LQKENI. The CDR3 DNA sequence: TGTGCCAGCTCACCAAGGACCCCGCTAGCGGGAGGTCAAGAGACCCAGTACTTC. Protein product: CASSPRTPLAGGQETQYF.

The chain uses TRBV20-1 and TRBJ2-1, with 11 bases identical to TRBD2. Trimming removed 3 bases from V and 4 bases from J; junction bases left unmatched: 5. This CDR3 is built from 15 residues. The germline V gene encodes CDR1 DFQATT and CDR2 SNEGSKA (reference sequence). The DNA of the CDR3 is TGCAGTGCTAGCACGGGACTAGCGGTTTACAATGAGCAGTTCTTC. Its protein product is CSASTGLAVYNEQFF.

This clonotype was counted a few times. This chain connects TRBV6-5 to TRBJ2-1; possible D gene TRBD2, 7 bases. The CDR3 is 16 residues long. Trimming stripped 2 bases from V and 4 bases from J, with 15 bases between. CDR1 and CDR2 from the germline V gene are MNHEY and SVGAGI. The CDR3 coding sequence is TGTGCCAGCAGTTACGCGGGGAAGGGGGGGTACAATGAGCAGTTCTTC. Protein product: CASSYAGKGGYNEQFF.

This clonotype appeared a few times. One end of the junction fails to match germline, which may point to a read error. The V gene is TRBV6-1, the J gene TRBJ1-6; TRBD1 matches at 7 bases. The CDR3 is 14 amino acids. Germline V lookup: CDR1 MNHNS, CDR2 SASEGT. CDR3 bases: TGTGCCAGCAGTGTCCCCGGGACAGCTTCACCCCCCCACTTT. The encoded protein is CASSVPGTASPPHF.

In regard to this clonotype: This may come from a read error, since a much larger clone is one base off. The CDR3 region has the DNA TGTGCCAGCAGCAGGGGACTAACGGTTCCTTCTAGCACAGATACGCAGTATTTT. Translating gives CASSRGLTVPSSTDTQYF. The genes are TRBV12-3 or TRBV12-4 and TRBJ2-3, with TRBD2 as a possible D gene (7 bases). V lost 6 bases, J lost 0 bases, and 22 bases lay in between. This CDR3 has 18 residues.

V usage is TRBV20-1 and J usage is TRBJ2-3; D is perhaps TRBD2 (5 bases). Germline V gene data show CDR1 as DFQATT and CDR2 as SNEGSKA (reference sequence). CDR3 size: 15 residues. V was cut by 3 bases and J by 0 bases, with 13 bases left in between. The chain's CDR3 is CSASALAASTDTQYF. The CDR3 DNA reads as TGCAGTGCTAGTGCGCTAGCAGCTAGCACAGATACGCAGTATTTT.

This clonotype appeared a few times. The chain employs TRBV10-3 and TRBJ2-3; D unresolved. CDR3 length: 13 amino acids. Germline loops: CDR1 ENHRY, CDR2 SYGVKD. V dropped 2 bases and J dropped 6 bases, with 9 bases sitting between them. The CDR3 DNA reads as TGTGCCATCAGTGAGCCGGTTAGTGATACGCAGTATTTT. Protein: CAISEPVSDTQYF.

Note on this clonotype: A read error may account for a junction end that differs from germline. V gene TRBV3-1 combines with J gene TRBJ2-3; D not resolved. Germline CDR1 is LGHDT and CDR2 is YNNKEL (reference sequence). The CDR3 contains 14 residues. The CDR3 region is CGSSQDQAEDTQYF. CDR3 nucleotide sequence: TGTGGCAGCAGCCAAGATCAGGCCGAAGATACGCAGTATTTT.

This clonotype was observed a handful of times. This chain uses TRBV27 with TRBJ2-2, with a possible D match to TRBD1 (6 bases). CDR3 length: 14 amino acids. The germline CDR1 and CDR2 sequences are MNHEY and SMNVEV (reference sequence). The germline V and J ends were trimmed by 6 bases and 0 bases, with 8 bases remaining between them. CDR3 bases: TGTGCCAGCAGCTGGGGGCCGAACACCGGGGAGCTGTTTTTT. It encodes CASSWGPNTGELFF.

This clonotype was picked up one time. The chain's CDR3 is CSARNARTYNEQFF. For the CDR3, the DNA is TGCAGTGCTAGGAATGCCAGGACCTACAATGAGCAGTTCTTC. The chain uses TRBV20-1 and TRBJ2-1; D is ambiguous. Trimming shortened V by 3 bases and J by 2 bases, and 11 bases separated the two germline ends. This CDR3 comprises 14 residues. From germline, CDR1 is DFQATT and CDR2 SNEGSKA (reference sequence).

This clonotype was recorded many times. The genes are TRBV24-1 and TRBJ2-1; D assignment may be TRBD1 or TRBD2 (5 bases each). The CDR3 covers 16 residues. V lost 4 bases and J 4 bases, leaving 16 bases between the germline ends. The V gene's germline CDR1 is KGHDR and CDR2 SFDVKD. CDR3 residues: CATSDPTTGRYNEQFF. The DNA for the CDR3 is TGTGCCACCAGTGACCCGACCACGGGACGATACAATGAGCAGTTCTTC.

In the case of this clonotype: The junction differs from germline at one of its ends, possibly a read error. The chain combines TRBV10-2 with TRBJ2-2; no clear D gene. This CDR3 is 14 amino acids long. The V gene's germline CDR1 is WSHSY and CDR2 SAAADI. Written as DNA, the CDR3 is TGCGCCAGCAGTGAGTTGCCTACCGGAGAGGAGCGGTTTTTT. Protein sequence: CASSELPTGEERFF.

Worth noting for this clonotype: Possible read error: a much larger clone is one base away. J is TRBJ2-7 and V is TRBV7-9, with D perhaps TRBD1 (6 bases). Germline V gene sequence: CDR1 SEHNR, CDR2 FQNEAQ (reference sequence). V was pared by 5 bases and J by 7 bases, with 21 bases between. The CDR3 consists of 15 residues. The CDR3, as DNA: TGTGCCAGCAGCCCCATGGGGGCTTCCTACAATGAGCAGTACTTC. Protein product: CASSPMGASYNEQYF.

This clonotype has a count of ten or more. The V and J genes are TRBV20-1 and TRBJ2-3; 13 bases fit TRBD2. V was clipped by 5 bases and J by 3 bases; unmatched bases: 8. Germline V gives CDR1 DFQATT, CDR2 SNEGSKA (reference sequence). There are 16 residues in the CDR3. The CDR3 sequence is CSAPASTSGRTDTQYF. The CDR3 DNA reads TGCAGTGCTCCCGCCTCGACTAGCGGGAGGACAGATACGCAGTATTTT.

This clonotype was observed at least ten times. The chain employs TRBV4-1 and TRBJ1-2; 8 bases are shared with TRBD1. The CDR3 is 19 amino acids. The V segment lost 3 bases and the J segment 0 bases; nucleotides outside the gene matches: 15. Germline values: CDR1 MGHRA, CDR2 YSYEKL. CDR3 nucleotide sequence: TGCGCCAGCAGCCAGGCTACGGACAGGGCGGATGATCCTAACTATGGCTACACCTTC. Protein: CASSQATDRADDPNYGYTF.

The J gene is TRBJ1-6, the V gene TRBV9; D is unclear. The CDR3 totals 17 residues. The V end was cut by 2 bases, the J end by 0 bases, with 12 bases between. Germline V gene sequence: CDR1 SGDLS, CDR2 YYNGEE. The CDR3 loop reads CASSVPGSGSYNSPLHF. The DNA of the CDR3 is TGTGCCAGCAGCGTGCCGGGGAGCGGCTCCTATAATTCACCCCTCCACTTT.

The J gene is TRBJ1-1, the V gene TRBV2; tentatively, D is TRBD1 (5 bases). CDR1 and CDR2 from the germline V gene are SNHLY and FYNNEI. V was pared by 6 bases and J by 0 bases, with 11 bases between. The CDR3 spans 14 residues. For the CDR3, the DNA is TGTGCCAGCAGCACGGGGCACCTGAACACTGAAGCTTTCTTT. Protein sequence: CASSTGHLNTEAFF.

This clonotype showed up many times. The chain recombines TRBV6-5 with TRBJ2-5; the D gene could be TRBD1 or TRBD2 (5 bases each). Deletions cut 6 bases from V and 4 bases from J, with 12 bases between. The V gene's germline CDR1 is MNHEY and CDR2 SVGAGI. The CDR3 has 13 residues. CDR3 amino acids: CASRLAGTETQYF. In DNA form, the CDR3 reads TGTGCCAGCAGGCTAGCAGGGACAGAGACCCAGTACTTC.

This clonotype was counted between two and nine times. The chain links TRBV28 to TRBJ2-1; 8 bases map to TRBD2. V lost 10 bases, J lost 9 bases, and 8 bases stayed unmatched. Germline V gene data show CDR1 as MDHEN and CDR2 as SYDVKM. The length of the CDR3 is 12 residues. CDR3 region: CATVMAGGEQFF. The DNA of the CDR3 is TGTGCCACCGTGATGGCGGGGGGTGAGCAGTTCTTC.

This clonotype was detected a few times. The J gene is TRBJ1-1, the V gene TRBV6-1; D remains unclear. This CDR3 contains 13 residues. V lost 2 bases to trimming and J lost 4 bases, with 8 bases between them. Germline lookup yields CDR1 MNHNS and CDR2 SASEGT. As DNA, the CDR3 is TGTGCCAGCAGTGAACAAGCCGCCACTGAAGCTTTCTTT. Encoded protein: CASSEQAATEAFF.